This T cell receptor beta chain was obtained from a study of cytomegalovirus exposure and HLA in healthy donors. Study summary: Ancestry clustering placed roughly four fifths of about 400 genotyped donors in the Caucasian-associated cluster. General study points: Earlier findings revealed that most TCR beta V segments proved productive either about 90% or about 30% of the time.

On this clone: What it recognizes is unknown.

There are 14 residues in the CDR3. The germline V gene has CDR1 LNHDA and CDR2 SQIVND (reference sequence). V was pared by 6 bases and J by 3 bases, with 5 bases of the junction left unmatched. PCR primers comprised 60 Vbeta and 13 Jbeta primers. Sequenced by immunoSEQ multiplex PCR; TCRdb stores in-frame clones only, minus some. The repertoire holds 90,000 to 110,000 clones, with more than 80% as singletons. The chain employs TRBV19 and TRBJ2-3, with 8 bases that match TRBD2. The receptor comes from a man aged 18-30 years in good health and CMV-seronegative. The source material was PBMCs. CDR3 bases: TGTGCCAGTAGCCCGACTAGCGCAACAGATACGCAGTATTTT. Translation gives CASSPTSATDTQYF.